This TCR beta chain was profiled in a study of blood T cells in healthy people across ages. The donors, aged roughly 6 to 95, were healthy Caucasians from Russia. Details on this clonotype: Compared with germline, one end of the junction differs, possibly owing to a read error.

The CDR3 loop spans 16 amino acids. CDR1 and CDR2 from the germline V gene are KGHSH and LQKENI. Alongside a J-beta primer mix, a sample-barcoded 5' primer served in a second PCR lasting roughly 7 to 11 cycles. TCRdb fed the 5' RACE reads into MiXCR, producing one record per CDR3 protein. The data hold 700,000 or so distinct CDR3 sequences, with about 20% observed a single time. This chain joins TRBV18 and TRBJ1-2, with 9 bases lining up with TRBD1. The specimen was blood. This receptor was identified in a man between 70 and 80 years old in good health. The CDR3 is CASSRRDRDTNYDYTF. The CDR3 coding sequence is TGTGCCAGCTCACGCCGGGACAGGGATACTAACTATGACTACACCTTC.